Detailed here is one T cell receptor (beta chain). One end of the junction does not line up with germline, which may come from a read error. The PCR employed 60 Vbeta primers together with 13 Jbeta primers. The protocol was immunoSEQ multiplex PCR, while the TCRdb copy is restricted to in-frame clones and leaves out a portion. The table includes approximately 260,000 clones, about four fifths detected once. These data originate in a study of cytomegalovirus exposure and HLA in healthy donors. The CDR3 consists of 14 residues. Germline values: CDR1 SGHRS, CDR2 YFSETQ. This clonotype was sampled from a woman between 40 and 55 years old in good health and CMV-seropositive. The sequenced material came from PBMCs. The J gene is TRBJ1-1, the V gene TRBV5-1; 8 nucleotides align to TRBD1. CDR3 loop: CASSLGQANTEAFF. The CDR3 DNA follows: TGCGCCAGCAGTTTGGGACAGGCGAACACTGAAGCTTTCTTT.